This entry lists 2 T cell receptor beta chains sequenced from one sample in a study of blood T cell repertoires in COVID-19. Profiled with immunoSEQ multiplex PCR; TCRdb holds only in-frame clones, not every one. The sample lists 100,000 to 150,000 clones, 80% to 90% seen once, with 18% in the top ten. The specimen sequenced was peripheral blood. The origin of the receptors is a man aged 50 to 60 with active or convalescent COVID-19.

The DNA for the CDR3 is TGTGCCAGCAAACCGACAGGGGGGACTGAAGCTTTCTTT. Its translation is CASKPTGGTEAFF. V usage is TRBV12-3 or TRBV12-4 and J usage is TRBJ1-1; 9 positions agree with TRBD1. CDR3 length: 13 residues. The V segment lost 7 bases and the J segment 5 bases; nucleotides outside the gene matches: 5.

The chain joins TRBV30 to TRBJ1-6; 9 bases are shared with TRBD1. Germline CDR1 reads GTSNPN; CDR2 reads SVGIG (reference sequence). The CDR3 is 16 residues long. V was clipped by 4 bases and J by 4 bases; unmatched bases: 8. The CDR3 bases are TGTGCCTGGACTAAGGGAGGACAGGGGTATAATTCACCCCTCCACTTT. This gives the protein CAWTKGGQGYNSPLHF.